This TCR beta chain was recorded in a study of read filtering for tumor transcriptome and immune sequencing. The library was built from about 400 ng RNA with molecular barcoded adaptors for alpha/delta and beta/gamma chains. TCRdb redid the calling of the reads with MiXCR, one entry per CDR3 protein. Of tens of thousands of distinct CDR3 sequences in the sample, around 14% were seen once. CDR1 is SEHNR and CDR2 is FQNEAQ in the germline V gene (reference sequence). With V trimmed by 1 base and J by 3 bases, 12 bases remained unmatched. CDR3 length equals 19 residues. This clonotype was recorded at least ten times.

The sequencing input was a population of CD138-negative cells sorted from bone marrow. The sequence was collected from a donor at least 40 years old with multiple myeloma. The rearrangement joins TRBV7-9 to TRBJ2-1, with 10 nucleotides matching TRBD2. This CDR3 reads CASSLEASGSMRGYNEQFF. CDR3 DNA sequence: TGTGCCAGCAGCTTAGAGGCTAGCGGGAGTATGAGGGGCTACAATGAGCAGTTCTTC.